Listed here are 20 T cell receptor beta chains from one sample, sequenced in a study of blood T cells in healthy people across ages. A second PCR of roughly 7 to 11 cycles used a sample-barcoded 5' primer and a J-beta primer mix. Each CDR3 protein is one row after TCRdb ran MiXCR on the 5' RACE reads. The sample lists 800,000 to 950,000 distinct CDR3 sequences, roughly 29% occurring once. This same sample was also part of a study on T cells of mothers and their children.

The sequenced sample consisted of blood. The receptors come from a middle-aged woman in good health.

The table lists this clonotype with many counts. The rearrangement joins TRBV6-5 to TRBJ2-5, with 8 bases identical to TRBD1. The CDR3 has 14 amino acids. Germline V lookup: CDR1 MNHEY, CDR2 SVGAGI. With V trimmed by 5 bases and J by 5 bases, 7 bases remained unmatched. CDR3 in amino acids: CASSPGTGRETQYF. Here the CDR3 DNA reads TGTGCCAGCAGTCCCGGGACAGGAAGGGAGACCCAGTACTTC.

This clonotype was picked up many times. The chain is built from TRBV6-6 and TRBJ1-2; 11 nucleotides agree with TRBD1. The CDR3 covers 13 residues. CDR1 and CDR2 from the germline V gene are MNHNY and SVGAGI (reference sequence). The V gene end was trimmed by 6 bases and the J gene end by 8 bases; junction bases not matched to a gene: 5. The CDR3 is CASRGQGANGYTF. The CDR3 nucleotides read TGTGCCAGCAGAGGACAGGGGGCAAACGGCTACACCTTC.

This chain's CDR3 is CASSAAGPGDTQYF. The CDR3, as DNA: TGTGCCAGCAGCGCCGCGGGACCAGGGGATACGCAGTATTTT. The rearrangement uses TRBV7-3 and TRBJ2-3; tentatively, D is TRBD2 (6 bases). The V gene's germline CDR1 is SGHTA and CDR2 FQGTGA. The CDR3 is 14 amino acids. V lost 5 bases to trimming and J lost 6 bases, with 15 bases between them.

V usage is TRBV27 and J usage is TRBJ2-5; perhaps TRBD2 as D (5 bases). V lost 6 bases, J lost 11 bases, and 31 bases lay in between. CDR1 is MNHEY and CDR2 is SMNVEV in the germline V gene (reference sequence). The CDR3 is 17 amino acids. The CDR3 region is CASSPSRLASSHNEQYF. The CDR3 coding sequence is TGTGCCAGCAGCCCAAGTAGGTTGGCTAGCAGCCACAATGAGCAGTACTTC.

This clonotype was counted many times. V is TRBV7-8 and J is TRBJ1-2; D unresolved. The CDR3 contains 15 residues. Germline V CDR1 and CDR2: SGHVS, FQNEAQ. Trimming pared 6 bases from V and 1 base from J, leaving 15 bases between. CDR3 coding DNA: TGTGCCAGCAGTTCCTCCCTTGCCCTTAACTATGGCTACACCTTC. Amino acids: CASSSSLALNYGYTF.

In its sample, this clonotype was seen a few times. This chain joins TRBV19 and TRBJ1-1; D may be TRBD1 (6 bases). V lost 7 bases to trimming and J lost 7 bases, with 19 bases between them. The germline CDR1 and CDR2 sequences are LNHDA and SQIVND (reference sequence). This CDR3 region has 14 residues. This CDR3 reads CASTPRGRTNEAFF. The CDR3 nucleotides are TGTGCCAGTACCCCCAGGGGAAGGACTAATGAAGCTTTCTTT.

This clonotype was seen many times. The chain has TRBV5-1 and TRBJ2-5; D tentatively reads TRBD1 or TRBD2 (5 bases each). The V end lost 3 bases, the J end lost 2 bases, and 11 bases lay between the germline ends. Looked up from germline, CDR1 is SGHRS and CDR2 is YFSETQ. CDR3 length equals 14 residues. The CDR3 region is CASSSRDGQETQYF. CDR3 DNA sequence: TGCGCCAGCAGCTCCCGGGACGGTCAAGAGACCCAGTACTTC.

The sample holds many counts of this clonotype. The J gene is TRBJ1-2, the V gene TRBV9; TRBD1 matches at 8 bases. CDR1 and CDR2 from the germline V gene are SGDLS and YYNGEE. CDR3 length equals 14 residues. J gave up 8 bases and V 4 bases, and 10 bases lay outside the gene matches. The CDR3 protein is CASSPTGQAQGYTF. The CDR3 DNA reads TGTGCCAGCAGCCCGACGGGACAGGCCCAGGGCTACACCTTC.

This clonotype showed up just a few times. DNA for the CDR3: TGCGCCAGCAGTACGGGGACTAGCGGCTACGAGCAGTACTTC. Encoded protein: CASSTGTSGYEQYF. The V call is TRBV4-1, the J call TRBJ2-7; 11 bases agree with TRBD2. Germline CDR1 MGHRA, CDR2 YSYEKL. The junction had 4 bases not matched to a gene; V was cut back by 6 bases and J by 3 bases. The CDR3 loop spans 14 amino acids.

V gene TRBV7-9 combines with J gene TRBJ2-1; 14 bases are shared with TRBD2. V shed 4 bases, J shed 1 base, and the junction held 6 bases outside the gene matches. In germline, CDR1 is SEHNR, CDR2 FQNEAQ (reference sequence). There are 18 residues in the CDR3. The CDR3 spells CASSSTGTSGGSYNEQFF. CDR3 nucleotide sequence: TGTGCCAGCAGCTCCACCGGGACTAGCGGGGGATCCTACAATGAGCAGTTCTTC.

This clonotype was counted between two and nine times. This chain joins TRBV27 and TRBJ1-1, with D tentatively TRBD1 (5 bases). The germline V gene encodes CDR1 MNHEY and CDR2 SMNVEV (reference sequence). This CDR3 comprises 14 residues. Trimming pared 4 bases from V and 4 bases from J, leaving 13 bases between. The CDR3: CASSSGLWSTEAFF. The CDR3 DNA sequence: TGTGCCAGCAGTTCGGGACTTTGGAGCACTGAAGCTTTCTTT.

In this sample, this clonotype turned up a few times. The chain combines TRBV5-6 with TRBJ1-5; D is unclear. Per germline, CDR1 SGHDT and CDR2 YYEEEE. V lost 0 bases, J lost 0 bases, and 10 bases lay in between. There are 16 residues in the CDR3. The CDR3 protein is CASSLAAGDSNQPQHF. CDR3 DNA sequence: TGTGCCAGCAGCTTGGCGGCAGGTGATAGCAATCAGCCCCAGCATTTT. The whole variable domain, filled in from reference TRBV5-6 and TRBJ1-5, reads DAGVTQSPTHLIKTRGQQVTLRCSPKSGHDTVSWYQQALGQGPQFIFQYYEEEERQRGNFPDRFSGHQFPNYSSELNVNALLLGDSALYLCASSLAAGDSNQPQHFGDGTRLSIL.

V usage is TRBV7-8 and J usage is TRBJ2-4; D might be TRBD2 (5 bases). CDR1 and CDR2 (germline): SGHVS, FQNEAQ. The length of the CDR3 is 14 residues. V dropped 4 bases and J dropped 3 bases, with 10 bases sitting between them. The CDR3 region is CASSSGDGKNIQYF. The CDR3 nucleotides read TGTGCCAGCAGCTCCGGGGATGGCAAAAACATTCAGTACTTC.

The chain employs TRBV3-1 and TRBJ1-6; maybe TRBD1 (5 bases). The germline V and J ends were trimmed by 0 bases and 5 bases, with 5 bases remaining between them. This CDR3 contains 14 residues. The V gene's germline CDR1 is LGHDT and CDR2 YNNKEL (reference sequence). The CDR3 DNA sequence: TGTGCCAGCAGCCAAGAGACAGATAATTCACCCCTCCACTTT. It codes for CASSQETDNSPLHF.

V and J are TRBV30 and TRBJ2-5; D possibly matches TRBD1 or TRBD2 (6 bases each). With 0 bases removed from V and 0 bases from J, the gap between germline ends came to 11 bases. CDR1 GTSNPN and CDR2 SVGIG come from the germline V gene (reference sequence). This CDR3 has 15 residues. Here the CDR3 DNA reads TGTGCCTGGAGTGTGGGGGGCCGGTACCAAGAGACCCAGTACTTC. It translates to CAWSVGGRYQETQYF. The full variable domain, completed using reference TRBV30 and TRBJ2-5, is SQTIHQWPATLVQPVGSPLSLECTVEGTSNPNLYWYRQAAGRGLQLLFYSVGIGQISSEVPQNLSASRPQDRQFILSSKKLLLSDSGFYLCAWSVGGRYQETQYFGPGTRLLVL.

The V gene is TRBV30, the J gene TRBJ2-7, with 12 bases lining up with TRBD1. The trim removed 8 bases at V and 7 bases at J, leaving 9 bases unmatched. Germline lookup yields CDR1 GTSNPN and CDR2 SVGIG (reference sequence). CDR3 length: 13 residues. The CDR3 region has the DNA TGTGCCCTGGGGGGACAGGGGGCGAAAGAGCAGTACTTC. It encodes CALGGQGAKEQYF.

The chain joins TRBV6-1 to TRBJ2-7, with D tentatively TRBD1 (5 bases). There are 16 residues in the CDR3. Germline CDR1 and CDR2: MNHNS and SASEGT. V dropped 7 bases and J dropped 6 bases, with 25 bases sitting between them. The CDR3 loop is CASTAVLRVETVEQYF. The DNA for the CDR3 is TGTGCCAGCACCGCAGTCCTCAGGGTGGAAACCGTCGAGCAGTACTTC.

This chain joins TRBV27 and TRBJ1-1; tentative D call: TRBD1 (6 bases). The germline gives CDR1 MNHEY, CDR2 SMNVEV (reference sequence). There are 15 residues in the CDR3. V was shortened by 5 bases and J by 3 bases, with 16 bases between the two germline ends. The CDR3 DNA reads as TGTGCCAGCAGTCCCATACAGGGAAGGGACACTGAAGCTTTCTTT. Protein product: CASSPIQGRDTEAFF.

In this sample, this clonotype turned up many times. The genes are TRBV20-1 and TRBJ2-5; 7 nucleotides agree with TRBD2. V lost 0 bases and J lost 1; bases outside the gene matches: 5. Germline-derived CDR1 and CDR2 are DFQATT and SNEGSKA (reference sequence). The CDR3 contains 15 residues. CDR3 amino acids: CSAREWGGVQETQYF. The CDR3 DNA reads TGCAGTGCTAGAGAATGGGGGGGGGTCCAAGAGACCCAGTACTTC.

This clonotype has just a few counts. J is TRBJ2-1 and V is TRBV6-5; D remains ambiguous. The V and J ends lost 6 bases and 1 base respectively, with 13 bases between them. This CDR3 region has 15 residues. Germline V gene data show CDR1 as MNHEY and CDR2 as SVGAGI. In nucleotides, the CDR3 is TGTGCCAGCAGCGGTTCGACGGAGTCCTACAATGAGCAGTTCTTC. This encodes CASSGSTESYNEQFF.